This T cell receptor beta chain is drawn from a study of cytomegalovirus exposure and HLA in healthy donors. This clone has only one observation. V shed 5 bases, J shed 0 bases, and the junction held 8 bases outside the gene matches. Germline values: CDR1 SGHNT, CDR2 YYREEE (reference sequence). The CDR3 length is 16 residues. 13 Jbeta primers and 60 Vbeta primers were used for the PCR. Sequencing was performed with immunoSEQ multiplex PCR; in TCRdb, only in-frame clones are kept and a portion is missing. Of under 150,000 clones in the sample, roughly 80% are singletons; the top ten hold over 1%. The sequenced sample was PBMCs. V is TRBV5-4 and J is TRBJ2-3, with 8 bases fitting TRBD2. The sequence was collected from a boy aged 5-17 years in good health and CMV-seronegative. For the CDR3, the DNA is TGTGCCAGCAGTACCTTAACGGGAGGGAGCACAGATACGCAGTATTTT. Protein product: CASSTLTGGSTDTQYF.